This is a list of T cell receptor beta chains from one sample in a study of graft-versus-host responses after intestinal transplantation. Their specific antigens are unknown. Sequencing used immunoSEQ multiplex PCR; TCRdb keeps in-frame clones, though not all of them. Of 85,000 to 95,000 clones in the sample, under 95% are singletons; the top ten hold roughly 2%. This sample comprised unstimulated CD8+ T cells sorted from spleen or lymph node cells, obtained before intestinal transplant. All receptors come from a human donor who received an intestinal transplant. Both conserved end residues are trimmed from each CDR3. Clone sizes are given selectively: once, few, many, or a class where the clone is expanded.

j_gene: TRBJ2-7
abundance: NA
v_gene: TRBV5-6
CDR3aa: ASSPNPNYEQY

j_gene: TRBJ2-2
abundance: NA
v_gene: TRBV10-3
CDR3aa: AIRTGANTGELF

j_gene: TRBJ2-4
abundance: NA
v_gene: TRBV11-2
CDR3aa: ASSPGQGWGNIQY

j_gene: TRBJ1-2
abundance: NA
v_gene: TRBV7-2
CDR3aa: ASSLSSTPNYGYT

j_gene: TRBJ1-1
abundance: NA
v_gene: TRBV7-2
CDR3aa: ASRFPTGEAF

j_gene: TRBJ1-3
abundance: NA
v_gene: TRBV7-9
CDR3aa: ASSSAGESGNTIY

j_gene: TRBJ1-1
abundance: NA
v_gene: TRBV27
CDR3aa: ASSTIQGLDTEAF

j_gene: TRBJ2-7
abundance: NA
v_gene: TRBV6-1
CDR3aa: ASSPSGVSYEQY

j_gene: TRBJ2-1
abundance: NA
v_gene: TRBV10-3
CDR3aa: AISEGGTGHNEQF

j_gene: TRBJ2-7
abundance: once
v_gene: TRBV9
CDR3aa: ASSVVWSGNYEQY

j_gene: TRBJ2-7
abundance: NA
v_gene: TRBV2
CDR3aa: ASSEQQGAYEQY

j_gene: TRBJ2-1
abundance: NA
v_gene: TRBV7-9
CDR3aa: ASSSTPQFDEQF

j_gene: TRBJ2-3
abundance: NA
v_gene: TRBV27
CDR3aa: ASSPGQGTDTQY

j_gene: TRBJ2-1
abundance: NA
v_gene: TRBV6-5
CDR3aa: ASSWGLAGVLNEQF

j_gene: TRBJ1-1
abundance: NA
v_gene: TRBV19
CDR3aa: ASSTHQGGGTEAF

j_gene: TRBJ1-1
abundance: NA
v_gene: TRBV10-3
CDR3aa: AISERLDRGMGAF

j_gene: TRBJ1-6
abundance: NA
v_gene: TRBV9
CDR3aa: ASSNRGGDNSPLH

j_gene: TRBJ1-2
abundance: NA
v_gene: TRBV27
CDR3aa: ASSSREGANYGYT

j_gene: TRBJ2-3
abundance: once
v_gene: TRBV9
CDR3aa: ASSELTDTQY

j_gene: TRBJ2-7
abundance: NA
v_gene: TRBV10-2
CDR3aa: ASSQGYEQY

j_gene: TRBJ1-4
abundance: NA
v_gene: TRBV4-1
CDR3aa: ASSPRNEKLF

j_gene: TRBJ1-1
abundance: NA
v_gene: TRBV7-9
CDR3aa: ASSAPRTVNTEAF

j_gene: TRBJ2-2
abundance: NA
v_gene: TRBV7-9
CDR3aa: ASSLIKGANTGELF

j_gene: TRBJ1-3
abundance: NA
v_gene: TRBV28
CDR3aa: ASRPQASSGNTIY

j_gene: TRBJ2-1
abundance: NA
v_gene: TRBV5-5
CDR3aa: ASSGDAGNNEQF

j_gene: TRBJ1-2
abundance: NA
v_gene: TRBV10-3
CDR3aa: AIRGEGGDGGYT

j_gene: TRBJ2-5
abundance: NA
v_gene: TRBV7-9
CDR3aa: ASSSEDRGRRETQY

j_gene: TRBJ2-2
abundance: NA
v_gene: TRBV9
CDR3aa: ASSVGRGSRIGELF

j_gene: TRBJ2-1
abundance: NA
v_gene: TRBV4-1
CDR3aa: ASSQELAGGIDNEQF

j_gene: TRBJ1-1
abundance: NA
v_gene: TRBV4-3
CDR3aa: ASSQESTLILSTEAF

j_gene: TRBJ2-1
abundance: NA
v_gene: TRBV11-3
CDR3aa: ASSRQASGGLYNEQF

j_gene: TRBJ2-5
abundance: NA
v_gene: TRBV11-2
CDR3aa: ASSLWTSGGAGETQY

j_gene: TRBJ1-2
abundance: NA
v_gene: TRBV7-8
CDR3aa: ASSYPGQANYGYT

j_gene: TRBJ1-5
abundance: NA
v_gene: TRBV25-1
CDR3aa: ASRGEGGQPQH

j_gene: TRBJ1-5
abundance: NA
v_gene: TRBV9
CDR3aa: ASSPTGVVNQPQH

j_gene: TRBJ2-3
abundance: NA
v_gene: TRBV7-2
CDR3aa: ASSLALQVTDTQY

j_gene: TRBJ2-3
abundance: NA
v_gene: TRBV11-3
CDR3aa: ASSLARADTQY

j_gene: TRBJ2-7
abundance: NA
v_gene: TRBV5-6
CDR3aa: ASSPRDRAYEQY

j_gene: TRBJ2-1
abundance: NA
v_gene: TRBV18
CDR3aa: ASSPPFPGWAYNEQF

j_gene: TRBJ1-2
abundance: NA
v_gene: TRBV19
CDR3aa: ASSIGGQRYGYT

j_gene: TRBJ2-7
abundance: NA
v_gene: TRBV6-1
CDR3aa: ASSDTSEQY

j_gene: TRBJ1-1
abundance: NA
v_gene: TRBV27
CDR3aa: ASRLTGTSEAF

j_gene: TRBJ2-4
abundance: once
v_gene: TRBV7-2
CDR3aa: ASSLFSQSGVDIQY

j_gene: TRBJ1-4
abundance: NA
v_gene: TRBV11-2
CDR3aa: ASSRTVGNEKLF

j_gene: TRBJ2-7
abundance: NA
v_gene: TRBV19
CDR3aa: ATSPGQGAEYPYEQY